The next 29 T cell receptor beta chains were all read from a single sample in a study of CD8 T cells in ankylosing spondylitis. Whole-study findings and limits: Apparently characteristic of ankylosing spondylitis blood was a TCR beta motif (under ten highly homologous variants).

MiXCR, applied by TCRdb to the 5' RACE reads, yields one record per CDR3 protein. The table has 700,000 or so distinct CDR3 sequences, around 20% seen once. Their specific antigens are unknown. The sample consisted of blood, either unsorted or a sorted T cell fraction (not recorded which). The receptors originated from a male donor with ankylosing spondylitis.

This clonotype was found a few times. The chain links TRBV10-3 to TRBJ1-5; the D is unclear. From germline, CDR1 is ENHRY and CDR2 SYGVKD. This CDR3 is built from 15 residues. Deletions cut 0 bases from V and 5 bases from J, with 11 bases between. CDR3 DNA: TGTGCCATCAGTGAGTCGGATGGGCTTGATCAGCCCCAGCATTTT. Its protein product is CAISESDGLDQPQHF.

The J gene is TRBJ1-4, the V gene TRBV20-1; D unclear. V lost 4 bases, J lost 7 bases, and 16 bases lay in between. The CDR3 runs 14 residues. Germline V CDR1 and CDR2: DFQATT, SNEGSKA (reference sequence). The chain's CDR3 is CSAIAPGLREKLFF. The CDR3 region has the DNA TGCAGTGCTATCGCCCCCGGACTGCGTGAAAAACTGTTTTTT.

This chain uses TRBV5-1 with TRBJ2-5, with D possibly matching TRBD2 (6 bases). The CDR3 is made up of 14 amino acids. Trimming left V 5 bases short and J 2 bases short, with 13 bases between. The germline V gene has CDR1 SGHRS and CDR2 YFSETQ. CDR3 residues: CASSGGALQETQYF. The CDR3 bases are TGCGCCAGCAGTGGCGGGGCCTTACAAGAGACCCAGTACTTC.

This chain joins TRBV7-9 and TRBJ2-3; 8 bases are shared with TRBD1. Germline trimming cut 3 bases from V and 4 bases from J; bases unmatched to any gene: 6. Germline values: CDR1 SEHNR, CDR2 FQNEAQ (reference sequence). The CDR3 length is 15 residues. CDR3 residues: CASSFGGTGPDTQYF. The CDR3 nucleotides read TGTGCCAGCAGCTTTGGTGGGACAGGACCAGATACGCAGTATTTT.

The genes are TRBV3-1 and TRBJ2-5; perhaps TRBD1 as D (6 bases). Trimming pared 4 bases from V and 1 base from J, leaving 22 bases between. From germline, CDR1 is LGHDT and CDR2 YNNKEL (reference sequence). The CDR3 runs to 18 residues. The CDR3 coding sequence is TGTGCCAGCAGCCCGAGGATTACCGGGACAACACTCCAAGAGACCCAGTACTTC. Protein sequence: CASSPRITGTTLQETQYF.

This clonotype was recorded many times. V and J are TRBV28 and TRBJ1-1; D is unresolved. V was shortened by 4 bases and J by 5 bases, with 8 bases between the two germline ends. CDR3 length: 12 amino acids. Germline loops: CDR1 MDHEN, CDR2 SYDVKM. Here the CDR3 reads CASSSRRTEAFF. As DNA, the CDR3 is TGTGCCAGCAGTTCAAGGAGGACTGAAGCTTTCTTT.

The chain links TRBV7-2 to TRBJ2-3; D may be TRBD2 (5 bases). Trimming shortened V by 4 bases and J by 0 bases, and 14 bases separated the two germline ends. In germline, CDR1 is SGHTA, CDR2 FQGNSA. The CDR3 extends over 16 amino acids. The CDR3 region has the DNA TGTGCCAGCAGCTATAGGACTGCGACTAGCACAGATACGCAGTATTTT. As protein: CASSYRTATSTDTQYF.

J is TRBJ2-1 and V is TRBV12-3 or TRBV12-4, with D maybe TRBD2 (6 bases). The CDR3 spans 14 residues. V gave up 7 bases and J gave up 3 bases, with 13 bases separating them. CDR3: CASTGTANYNEQFF. CDR3 nucleotide sequence: TGTGCCAGCACCGGGACTGCAAACTACAATGAGCAGTTCTTC.

The chain uses TRBV7-9 and TRBJ2-7; D gene unclear. V was cut by 8 bases and J by 2 bases, with 7 bases left in between. Per germline, CDR1 SEHNR and CDR2 FQNEAQ (reference sequence). The CDR3 runs to 11 residues. The CDR3 protein is CASHGPYEQYF. The CDR3 nucleotides are TGTGCCAGCCACGGCCCCTACGAGCAGTACTTC. The full variable domain, completed using reference TRBV7-9 and TRBJ2-7, is DTGVSQNPRHKITKRGQNVTFRCDPISEHNRLYWYRQTLGQGPEFLTYFQNEAQLEKSRLLSDRFSAERPKGSFSTLEIQRTEQGDSAMYLCASHGPYEQYFGPGTRLTVT.

This clonotype was observed a few times. The chain is built from TRBV7-9 and TRBJ2-3, with D perhaps TRBD1 or TRBD2 (5 bases each). CDR1 and CDR2 from the germline V gene are SEHNR and FQNEAQ (reference sequence). Trimming took off 5 bases at V and 5 bases at J, with 17 bases between the two ends. The CDR3 is 15 amino acids. CDR3 nucleotide sequence: TGTGCCAGCAGCCCTCAAAGGGGCGAGGGAGATACGCAGTATTTT. Residues: CASSPQRGEGDTQYF.

The chain is built from TRBV7-9 and TRBJ2-1; a weak D match, TRBD2 (6 bases). Germline V CDR1 and CDR2: SEHNR, FQNEAQ (reference sequence). V was trimmed by 5 bases and J by 3 bases, leaving 14 bases between them. The CDR3 runs 15 residues. CDR3 in amino acids: CASSRFRESYNEQFF. The DNA of the CDR3 is TGTGCCAGCAGCAGGTTTCGGGAGAGCTACAATGAGCAGTTCTTC.

The chain carries TRBV4-3 and TRBJ2-5; 7 nucleotides align to TRBD1. Germline CDR1 LGHNA, CDR2 YSLEER. CDR3 length: 16 residues. V gave up 1 base and J gave up 4 bases; unmatched junction bases: 9. CDR3 DNA sequence: TGCGCCAGCAGCCAAGGGACAGGTGGCGTGCGAGAGACCCAGTACTTC. Translating gives CASSQGTGGVRETQYF.

The V and J genes are TRBV5-1 and TRBJ2-3; 9 bases are a match to TRBD2. The CDR3 is 15 amino acids. Germline values: CDR1 SGHRS, CDR2 YFSETQ. V shed 5 bases, J shed 6 bases, and the junction held 10 bases outside the gene matches. For the CDR3, the DNA is TGCGCCAGCAGGCGGGAGGGCCCAAGTAGCGATACGCAGTATTTT. This codes for CASRREGPSSDTQYF.

This clonotype was observed many times. This chain uses TRBV12-3 or TRBV12-4 with TRBJ2-1; the D is unclear. The length of the CDR3 is 12 residues. The V end was cut by 7 bases, the J end by 9 bases, with 13 bases between. CDR3 in DNA: TGTGCCAGCAATCCTTTTTCCGGTGAGCAGTTCTTC. It is translated as CASNPFSGEQFF.

This chain connects TRBV6-1 to TRBJ1-2; D may be TRBD1 (5 bases). CDR1 MNHNS and CDR2 SASEGT come from the germline V gene. Deletions cut 6 bases from V and 3 bases from J, with 20 bases between. This CDR3 comprises 16 residues. The CDR3 here is CASSPPNGGEDYGYTF. As DNA, the CDR3 is TGTGCCAGCAGCCCCCCCAATGGAGGGGAGGACTATGGCTACACCTTC.

This clonotype was seen only a few times. V usage is TRBV29-1 and J usage is TRBJ2-5; 9 nucleotides agree with TRBD1. The CDR3 spans 13 residues. From germline, CDR1 is SQVTM and CDR2 ANQGSEA. The V gene end was trimmed by 3 bases and the J gene end by 5 bases; junction bases not matched to a gene: 4. CDR3 DNA sequence: TGCAGCGTTGAGACAGGGGGAGTTGAGACCCAGTACTTC. Translation: CSVETGGVETQYF.

The chain couples TRBV4-2 to TRBJ2-3, with 9 bases fitting TRBD2. Germline-derived CDR1 and CDR2 are LGHNA and YNFKEQ. The ends lost 0 bases at V and 0 bases at J; junction bases unmatched: 7. This CDR3 region has 18 residues. CDR3 sequence reads: CASSQDGTSRLSTDTQYF. Written as DNA, the CDR3 is TGTGCCAGCAGCCAAGATGGGACTAGCAGATTGAGCACAGATACGCAGTATTTT.

This clonotype came up a few times. The rearrangement uses TRBV21-1 and TRBJ1-1. TRBV21-1 is an annotated pseudogene. The CDR3 consists of 13 residues. This CDR3 reads CASSKVRNTEAFF. The CDR3 DNA reads as TGTGCCAGCAGCAAAGTACGTAACACTGAAGCTTTCTTT.

The rearrangement links TRBV18 to TRBJ2-7; D is possibly TRBD2 (6 bases). Germline CDR1 is KGHSH and CDR2 is LQKENI. The germline V and J ends were trimmed by 3 bases and 7 bases, with 13 bases remaining between them. CDR3 length equals 13 residues. The CDR3 loop is CASSPEGLGEQYF. The CDR3 DNA reads TGTGCCAGCTCACCGGAGGGGCTGGGAGAGCAGTACTTC.

This clonotype has more than one count but fewer than ten. The chain has TRBV5-1 and TRBJ2-7; D possibly uses TRBD1 or TRBD2 (5 bases each). V was shortened by 0 bases and J by 9 bases, with 13 bases between the two germline ends. CDR3 length equals 13 residues. CDR1 is SGHRS and CDR2 is YFSETQ in the germline V gene. The CDR3 DNA reads TGCGCCAGCAGCTTGGAGGGACCACGGGGGCAGTACTTC. Translating gives CASSLEGPRGQYF.

This clonotype was detected a few times. In DNA form, the CDR3 reads TGTGCCAGCACCCCGGGACATGGGACTGGCTACACCTTC. This sequence encodes CASTPGHGTGYTF. The V call is TRBV12-3 or TRBV12-4, the J call TRBJ1-2; D perhaps matches TRBD1 (6 bases). Trimming took 7 bases from V and 7 from J, leaving 16 bases between them. The CDR3 length is 13 residues.

V gene TRBV5-1 combines with J gene TRBJ2-7; D perhaps matches TRBD1 (6 bases). CDR3 length: 14 amino acids. Germline lookup yields CDR1 SGHRS and CDR2 YFSETQ. V was pared by 0 bases and J by 5 bases, with 12 bases between. The CDR3 nucleotides are TGCGCCAGCAGCTTGGAGGGCAGGGGACACGAGCAGTACTTC. This gives the protein CASSLEGRGHEQYF.

This clonotype was picked up a small number of times. The rearrangement joins TRBV12-3 or TRBV12-4 to TRBJ1-5, with 7 bases lining up with TRBD1. This CDR3 has 15 residues. J gave up 7 bases and V 0 bases, and 6 bases lay outside the gene matches. This chain's CDR3 is CASSLAGTEMQPQHF. The CDR3 region has the DNA TGTGCCAGCAGTTTAGCCGGGACAGAGATGCAGCCCCAGCATTTT.

This clonotype was seen a few times. The V and J genes are TRBV27 and TRBJ1-2; D unclear. Germline loops: CDR1 MNHEY, CDR2 SMNVEV (reference sequence). The ends were cut back, 7 bases at V and 5 bases at J, with 14 bases in the middle. The CDR3 contains 13 residues. CDR3 sequence reads: CASTTGRAYGYTF. CDR3 bases: TGTGCCAGCACCACTGGACGGGCTTATGGCTACACCTTC.

The rearrangement uses TRBV4-3 and TRBJ2-3; 9 bases fit TRBD2. The CDR3 contains 17 residues. The V segment lost 1 base and the J segment 1 base; nucleotides outside the gene matches: 6. Germline values: CDR1 LGHNA, CDR2 YSLEER. The CDR3 loop is CASSQGGSGRGTDTQYF. CDR3 sequence (DNA): TGCGCCAGCAGCCAAGGCGGTAGCGGGAGAGGCACAGATACGCAGTATTTT.

Note on this clonotype: The germline gene is not matched at one end of the junction; a read error may be the cause. The CDR3 reads CCARDRSPQRGFEQYF. The DNA for the CDR3 is TGCTGTGCTAGAGACCGCTCCCCTCAGCGGGGGTTCGAGCAGTACTTC. This sequence joins TRBV20-1 and TRBJ2-7, with 8 nucleotides matching TRBD2. The germline gives CDR1 DFQATT, CDR2 SNEGSKA (reference sequence). The CDR3 loop spans 16 amino acids.

This clonotype was counted a few times. This sequence joins TRBV10-3 and TRBJ1-1; unclear D gene. V was clipped by 6 bases and J by 3 bases, with 14 bases between them. This CDR3 is 14 amino acids long. CDR1 is ENHRY and CDR2 is SYGVKD in the germline V gene. The CDR3: CAIRREGGHTEAFF. CDR3 sequence (DNA): TGTGCCATCAGGAGGGAGGGCGGGCACACTGAAGCTTTCTTT.

This clonotype has more than one count but fewer than ten. The chain recombines TRBV7-9 with TRBJ1-1, with TRBD1 matching 8 bases. With V trimmed by 5 bases and J by 8 bases, 4 bases remained unmatched. The CDR3 consists of 12 residues. Germline CDR1 reads SEHNR; CDR2 reads FQNEAQ (reference sequence). The CDR3 coding sequence is TGTGCCAGCAGCACCCGGGACAGGGAAGCTTTCTTT. Translated, it gives CASSTRDREAFF.

This chain links TRBV7-2 with TRBJ2-1; 8 bases line up with TRBD2. From germline, CDR1 is SGHTA and CDR2 FQGNSA. The CDR3 has 16 residues. V shed 5 bases, J shed 2 bases, and the junction held 8 bases outside the gene matches. CDR3 in amino acids: CASSRTSGTTYNEQFF. The DNA of the CDR3 is TGTGCCAGCAGCAGAACTAGCGGTACCACCTACAATGAGCAGTTCTTC. The full variable domain, with the rest looked up from reference TRBV7-2 and TRBJ2-1, is GAGVSQSPSNKVTEKGKDVELRCDPISGHTALYWYRQSLGQGLEFLIYFQGNSAPDKSGLPSDRFSAERTGGSVSTLTIQRTQQEDSAVYLCASSRTSGTTYNEQFFGPGTRLTVL.